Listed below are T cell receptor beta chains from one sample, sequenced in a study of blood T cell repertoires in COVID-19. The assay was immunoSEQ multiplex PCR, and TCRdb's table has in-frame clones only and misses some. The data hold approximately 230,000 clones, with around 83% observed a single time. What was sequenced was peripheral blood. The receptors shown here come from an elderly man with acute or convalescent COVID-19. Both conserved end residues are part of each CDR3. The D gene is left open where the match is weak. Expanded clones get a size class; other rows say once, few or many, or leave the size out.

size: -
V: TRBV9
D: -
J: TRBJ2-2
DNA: TGTGCCAGCGGTTTTTCCCAGGACTTAAACACCGGGGAGCTGTTTTTT
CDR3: CASGFSQDLNTGELFF

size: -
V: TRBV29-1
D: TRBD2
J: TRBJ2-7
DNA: TGCAGCGCCACAACTAGCGGATCCTACGAGCAGTACTTC
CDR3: CSATTSGSYEQYF

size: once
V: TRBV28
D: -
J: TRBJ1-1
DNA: TGTGCCAGCAGTTTGGGCCGCTCTCGACCTGAAGCTTTCTTT
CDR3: CASSLGRSRPEAFF

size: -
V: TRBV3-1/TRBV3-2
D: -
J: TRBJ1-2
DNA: TGTGCCAGCAGCCCCTTTCACACCCAAACAGGATCTTATGGCTACACCTTC
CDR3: CASSPFHTQTGSYGYTF

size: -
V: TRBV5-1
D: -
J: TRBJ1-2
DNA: TGCGCCAGCAGCTTGGAAAGGACAGAATATGGCTACACCTTC
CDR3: CASSLERTEYGYTF

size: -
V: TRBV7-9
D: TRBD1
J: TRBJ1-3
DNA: TGTGCCAGCAGCTTACGGACAGGGAGGGCTGGAAACACCATATATTTT
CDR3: CASSLRTGRAGNTIYF

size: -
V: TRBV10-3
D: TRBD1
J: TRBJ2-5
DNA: TGTGCCATCAGTTCGGGACAGGTCCAAGAGACCCAGTACTTC
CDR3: CAISSGQVQETQYF

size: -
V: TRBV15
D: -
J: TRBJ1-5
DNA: TGTGCCACCAGCAGAGAGGGGGGGAGCCAGCCCCAGCATTTT
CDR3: CATSREGGSQPQHF

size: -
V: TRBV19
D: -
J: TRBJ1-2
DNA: TGTGCCAGTAGACAGGGCCTCTATGGCTACACCTTC
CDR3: CASRQGLYGYTF

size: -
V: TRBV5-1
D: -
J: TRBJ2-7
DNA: TGCGCCAGCAGCAACTTGGACAGTCTCGACGAGCAGTACTTC
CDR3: CASSNLDSLDEQYF

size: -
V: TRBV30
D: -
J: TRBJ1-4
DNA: TGTGCCTGGAAGGGGGACAACAGTGAAAAACTGTTTTTT
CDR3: CAWKGDNSEKLFF

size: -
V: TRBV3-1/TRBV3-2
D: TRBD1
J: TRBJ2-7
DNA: TGTGCCAGCAGCCAAGATGGACAGGGGGCCTACGAGCAGTACTTC
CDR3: CASSQDGQGAYEQYF

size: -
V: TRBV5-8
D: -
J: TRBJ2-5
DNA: TGTGCCAGCAGCTTGGGGCAGTCCCAAGAGACCCAGTACTTC
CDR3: CASSLGQSQETQYF

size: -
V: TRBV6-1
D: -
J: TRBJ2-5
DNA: TGTGCCAGCAGTGAAGCGGGCGCGCGGGGCCAAGAGACCCAGTACTTC
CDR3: CASSEAGARGQETQYF

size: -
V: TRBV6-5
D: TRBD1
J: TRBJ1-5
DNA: TGTGCCAGCAGTCCCACTAACAGGGGGCGTCAGCCCCAGCATTTT
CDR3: CASSPTNRGRQPQHF

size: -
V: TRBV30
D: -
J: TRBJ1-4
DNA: TGTGCCTGGGCGGTAGTTGCAACTAATGAAAAACTGTTTTTT
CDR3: CAWAVVATNEKLFF

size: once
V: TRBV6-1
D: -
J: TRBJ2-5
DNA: TGTGCCAGCAGTGAAGAAGGACGACAGGTGGGGCAAGAGACCCAGTACTTC
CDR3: CASSEEGRQVGQETQYF

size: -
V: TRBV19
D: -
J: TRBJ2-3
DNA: TGTGCCAGTAGTAGGGGAGACACAGATACGCAGTATTTT
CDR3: CASSRGDTDTQYF

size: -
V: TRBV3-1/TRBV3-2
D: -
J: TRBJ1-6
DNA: TGTGCCAGCAGCCCCAGGGAAAATTCACCCCTCCACTTT
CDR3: CASSPRENSPLHF

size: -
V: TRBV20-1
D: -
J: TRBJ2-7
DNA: TGCAGTGCTAGTCGGTGGCAGGACGAGCAGTACTTC
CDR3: CSASRWQDEQYF

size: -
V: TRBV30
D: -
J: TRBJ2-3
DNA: TGTGCCTGGAGCAGGGCAATAGATACGCAGTATTTT
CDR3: CAWSRAIDTQYF

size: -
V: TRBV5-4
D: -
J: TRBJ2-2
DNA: TGTGCCAGCAGCTTGGGAAGCGAGATCACCGGGGAGCTGTTTTTT
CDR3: CASSLGSEITGELFF

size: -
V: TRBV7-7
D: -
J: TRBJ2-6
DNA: TGTGCTAGCAGCCCGGGTATGGGTACGCGGGCCAACGTCCTGACTTTC
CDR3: CASSPGMGTRANVLTF

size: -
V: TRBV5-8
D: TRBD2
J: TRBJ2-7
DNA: TGTGCCAGCAGCTTGGGATTGCCGGGACTAGCGGCCTACGAGCAGTACTTC
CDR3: CASSLGLPGLAAYEQYF

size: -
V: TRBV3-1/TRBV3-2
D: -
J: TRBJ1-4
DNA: TGTGCCAGCAGCCAATTAGCCGGGGAAAAACTGTTTTTT
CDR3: CASSQLAGEKLFF

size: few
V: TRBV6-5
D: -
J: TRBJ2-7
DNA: TGTGCCAGCAGAACAACAGGGAGGCAGTACTTC
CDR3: CASRTTGRQYF

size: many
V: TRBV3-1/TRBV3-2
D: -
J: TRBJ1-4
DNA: TGTGCCAGCAGCCTGCTAAGGACAGACAGAAGGGAAAAACTGTTTTTT
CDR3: CASSLLRTDRREKLFF

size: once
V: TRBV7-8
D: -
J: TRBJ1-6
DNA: TGTGCCAGCAGCTTCCAACCTAGGTCACCCCTCCACTTT
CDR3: CASSFQPRSPLHF

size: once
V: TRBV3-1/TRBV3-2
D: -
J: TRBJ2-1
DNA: TGTGCCAGCAGCCAATTCTTGAGCGGCCGAGGAAGTAATGAGCAGTTCTTC
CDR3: CASSQFLSGRGSNEQFF

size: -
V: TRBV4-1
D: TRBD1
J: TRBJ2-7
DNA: TGCGCCAGCAGCCACCGGGACAGGGCCTACGAGCAGTACTTC
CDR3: CASSHRDRAYEQYF

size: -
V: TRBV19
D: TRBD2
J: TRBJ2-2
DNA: TGTGCCAGTAGTATAGGACTAGCGGGAGAAGCCGGGGAGCTGTTTTTT
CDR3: CASSIGLAGEAGELFF

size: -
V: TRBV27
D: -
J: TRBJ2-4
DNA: TGTGCCAGCAGTTTATTGGGGGCAGCCAAAAACATTCAGTACTTC
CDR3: CASSLLGAAKNIQYF

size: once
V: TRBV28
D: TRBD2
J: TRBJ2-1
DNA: TGTGCCAGCAGGGGGACTAGCGGGAGTCGCTCCTACAATGAGCAGTTCTTC
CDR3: CASRGTSGSRSYNEQFF

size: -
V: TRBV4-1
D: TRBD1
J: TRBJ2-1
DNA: TGCGCCAGCAGCCAAGAACTGGGACAGAATAGGAATGAGCAGTTCTTC
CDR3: CASSQELGQNRNEQFF

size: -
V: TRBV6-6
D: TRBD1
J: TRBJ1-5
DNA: TGTGCCAGCAGTCCCGGGACAGGGAGGACTAATCAGCCCCAGCATTTT
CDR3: CASSPGTGRTNQPQHF

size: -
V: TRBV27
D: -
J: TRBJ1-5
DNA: TGTGCCAGCAGTGTCTCCCGGGGGGGCCTAGGCAATCAGCCCCAGCATTTT
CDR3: CASSVSRGGLGNQPQHF